This T cell receptor (beta chain) was documented in a study of blood T cells in healthy people across ages. Comments on this clonotype: Antigen: not known.

With a J-beta primer mix and a sample-barcoded 5' primer, a second PCR ran roughly 7 to 11 cycles. Every sample returned 2.5 million or more CDR3-containing paired-end reads. TCRdb re-called the 5' RACE reads with MiXCR, one entry per CDR3 protein. The profile shows fewer than 700,000 distinct CDR3 sequences, 40% to 50% of them singletons. Broader study findings: There were more naive CD4+ cells and higher diversity in long-lived donors than in aged donors. Shifts in expanded clonotypes may have been confounded by donor CMV status, which was unknown.

Between the trimmed V and J ends, which lost 4 bases and 8 bases, there was a span of 11 bases. The CDR3 is 12 residues long. Germline-derived CDR1 and CDR2 are SEHNR and FQNEAQ (reference sequence). Material for sequencing was blood. V gene TRBV7-9 combines with J gene TRBJ1-1; no definite D call. The TCR originated in an elderly man in good health. CDR3 protein: CASSSNPGEAFF. Here the CDR3 DNA reads TGTGCCAGCAGCTCCAATCCGGGCGAAGCTTTCTTT.